This TCR beta chain was identified during a study of cytomegalovirus exposure and HLA in healthy donors. General study findings and limits: In vitro checks showed that a few CMV-associated chains really do target CMV antigens.

Regarding this clone: Its antigen is as yet unknown.

Method: immunoSEQ multiplex PCR; TCRdb's copy keeps in-frame clones and lacks some. The sample contains more than 55,000 clones, 90% to 96% of which appear only once. The germline V gene has CDR1 MNHNY and CDR2 SVGAGI (reference sequence). CDR3 length: 13 residues. V dropped 6 bases and J dropped 7; count of bases not matched to a gene: 5. The J gene is TRBJ1-4, the V gene TRBV6-6; 7 bases fit TRBD1. Sequences were obtained from PBMCs. The TCR originated in a man younger than 30 in good health and CMV-seronegative. The CDR3 loop is CASRPGGTEKLFF. The CDR3 region has the DNA TGTGCCAGCAGACCAGGGGGAACTGAAAAACTGTTTTTT.